This TCR beta chain was profiled in a study of Ad26.COV2.S vaccination and SARS-CoV-2 variants. Study findings and constraints: TCR breadth and depth estimates may have understated total T cell responses.

The assay was immunoSEQ multiplex PCR, and TCRdb's table has in-frame clones only and misses some. The sample records approximately 400,000 clones, roughly 84% being singletons. CDR1 SGHTA and CDR2 FQGNSA come from the germline V gene. This CDR3 is built from 16 residues. Germline trimming cut 5 bases from V and 13 bases from J; bases unmatched to any gene: 14. Comment on this clone: Its cognate antigen is unknown.

The treatment denotes: roughly 19 received Ad26.COV2.S at low or high dose, single or two shots; roughly 5 received placebo; per-sample allocation not given. It was on day 63 after the first vaccine or placebo injection that samples were taken. Specimen: peripheral blood, collected in a trial of Ad26.COV2.S vaccine versus placebo. The chain is built from TRBV7-2 and TRBJ2-2; 12 bases fit TRBD2. The receptor comes from a person between 18 and 65 years old who received the Ad26.COV2.S COVID-19 vaccine or a placebo. The CDR3 DNA reads as TGTGCCAGCAGCCAGGGGGTGCTAGCGGGAGGGTACTGGCTGTTTTTT. Encoded protein: CASSQGVLAGGYWLFF. Full variable domain (rest looked up from reference TRBV7-2 and TRBJ2-2): GAGVSQSPSNKVTEKGKDVELRCDPISGHTALYWYRQSLGQGLEFLIYFQGNSAPDKSGLPSDRFSAERTGGSVSTLTIQRTQQEDSAVYLCASSQGVLAGGYWLFFGEGSRLTVL.